The present TCR beta chain was sequenced within a study of spatial heterogeneity in lung cancer. The wider study: Within raw reads, each unique TCR and UMI combination appeared on average more than ten times.

Time point described: sample taken at primary tumor resection. Whole RNA came from tumor, nontumor lung or frozen PBMC and was sequenced without being sorted. Donation came from about 72 patients with untreated early-stage non-small cell lung cancer. By share, this clonotype ranks as medium-sized. A distinct unique molecular identifier was carried by each TCR cDNA molecule. From the 5' RACE reads, TCRdb called clonotypes with MiXCR, one entry per CDR3 protein. The top ten hold about an eighth of the sample, which has under 20,000 distinct CDR3 sequences, over 15% seen once. The source material was PBMCs, sampled at surgery. This clonotype was sampled from a male donor with early-stage non-small cell lung cancer.

As DNA, the CDR3 is TGCAGCGTTGAGATGGTAGCGGTGGGCACAGATACGCAGTATTTT. Translating gives CSVEMVAVGTDTQYF. The rearrangement links TRBV29-1 to TRBJ2-3, with D maybe TRBD2 (6 bases). The ends were cut back, 3 bases at V and 1 base at J, with 14 bases in the middle. Germline CDR1 is SQVTM and CDR2 is ANQGSEA. CDR3 length: 15 amino acids.